This TCR beta chain was recovered during a study of T cell responses to AZD1222 COVID-19 vaccine. Study-wide results and caveats: Sampling captured repertoires only after the peak T cell response. Spike regions recognized by vaccine-associated CD4 TCRs spanned the protein, led by 160-218 and 743-854.

CDR1 and CDR2 from the germline V gene are MDHEN and SYDVKM. The CDR3 runs 14 residues. Trimming stripped 6 bases from V and 6 bases from J, with 14 bases between. Concerning this clone itself: Its antigen is unknown.

Here immunoSEQ multiplex PCR was the method, and the copy in TCRdb shows in-frame clones only, minus some. This sample has under 200,000 clones, with more than 75% found just once. The sequencing used peripheral blood, collected on day 0 of MenACWY control vaccination. The TCR was taken from an adult in good health. The chain uses TRBV28 and TRBJ1-4; D might be TRBD1 (6 bases). The CDR3 is CASSPTGHDEKLFF. The DNA of the CDR3 is TGTGCCAGCAGCCCAACAGGGCACGATGAAAAACTGTTTTTT.